This T cell receptor beta chain was recorded in a study of T cell repertoires in cytomegalovirus infection. Findings and limits, study-wide: The ex vivo response was dominated by HLA-C-restricted CMV-specific TCR beta clonotypes. Summed public TCR beta family frequency identified CMV carriers bearing the relevant HLA.

Via MiXCR, TCRdb re-called the reads, giving one row per CDR3 protein. The table shows 200,000 to 300,000 distinct CDR3 sequences, with roughly 10% occurring only once. In this sample, this clonotype turned up a few times. Its antigen is not identified. This CDR3 region has 19 residues. Trimming left V 0 bases short and J 0 bases short, with 23 bases between. In germline, CDR1 is GTSNPN, CDR2 SVGIG (reference sequence). The sample consisted of PBMCs. This chain links TRBV30 with TRBJ2-5; D not certain. This receptor was identified in a human donor in good health (CMV status not recorded). Some clones in this sample may be carry-over from other donors' samples. CDR3 nucleotide sequence: TGTGCCTGGAGTGTACTGGTCTGGGGTGGAAGTACCCACCAAGAGACCCAGTACTTC. This codes for CAWSVLVWGGSTHQETQYF.